This is a list of T cell receptor beta chains from one sample in a study of blood T cell repertoires in COVID-19. Clones were sequenced by immunoSEQ multiplex PCR, and TCRdb holds only the in-frame ones, with some missing. The table includes 52,000 or so clones, roughly 83% detected once. The sample taken for sequencing was peripheral blood. The receptor source for this set is a man aged 65 to 79 with active COVID-19. The CDR3 runs from the conserved cysteine through the conserved F or W. A D gene is named only where the DNA matches it firmly. Where a row states a size, it is once, few, many or the class of an expanded clone; other rows omit it.

D	V	J	size	CDR3	DNA
TRBD1	TRBV11-1	TRBJ1-1	-	CASSLAATGGRGEAFF	TGTGCCAGCAGCTTAGCGGCGACAGGGGGACGGGGTGAAGCTTTCTTT
TRBD2	TRBV14	TRBJ2-1	-	CASSQDQLAGARQDNEQFF	TGTGCCAGCAGCCAAGATCAACTAGCGGGAGCCCGCCAGGATAATGAGCAGTTCTTC
-	TRBV6-5	TRBJ1-5	-	CASSYGGGNQPQHF	TGTGCCAGCAGTTACGGGGGGGGCAATCAGCCCCAGCATTTT
-	TRBV6-5	TRBJ2-7	-	CASSREGGRYEQYF	TGTGCCAGCAGTAGAGAAGGGGGACGCTACGAGCAGTACTTC
TRBD1	TRBV7-3	TRBJ2-4	once	CASSPDGGQGNIQYF	TGTGCCAGCAGCCCCGACGGGGGACAGGGGAACATTCAGTACTTC
-	TRBV6-5	TRBJ1-4	-	CASSSQVQTEKLFF	TGTGCCAGCAGTTCCCAGGTCCAGACCGAAAAACTGTTTTTT
-	TRBV18	TRBJ2-7	-	CASSPTLQGPYEQYF	TGTGCCAGCTCACCGACTTTACAGGGCCCCTACGAGCAGTACTTC
TRBD2	TRBV29-1	TRBJ2-7	-	CSVGTSGREQYF	TGCAGCGTTGGGACTAGCGGGAGGGAGCAGTACTTC
-	TRBV6-5	TRBJ1-1	-	CASRSGRATEAFF	TGTGCCAGCAGATCTGGCAGGGCCACTGAAGCTTTCTTT
-	TRBV12-3/TRBV12-4	TRBJ2-1	-	CASSLRQGKGEFF	TGTGCCAGCAGTTTAAGGCAGGGGAAAGGGGAGTTCTTC
-	TRBV5-6	TRBJ1-1	once	CASSLMVGIDTEAFF	TGTGCCAGCAGCTTGATGGTCGGTATCGACACTGAAGCTTTCTTT
-	TRBV7-2	TRBJ2-2	-	CASSLTPGAGELFF	TGTGCCAGCAGCCTAACCCCGGGGGCCGGGGAGCTGTTTTTT
-	TRBV19	TRBJ2-3	-	CASSPTSPLMVDTQYF	TGTGCCAGTAGTCCTACTAGCCCCCTAATGGTAGATACGCAGTATTTT
-	TRBV7-9	TRBJ2-7	few	CASSKQASFLSYEQYF	TGTGCCAGCAGCAAACAGGCATCCTTCCTCTCCTACGAGCAGTACTTC
TRBD1	TRBV5-4	TRBJ2-3	-	CASSLPGQDYLGQYF	TGTGCCAGCAGCTTGCCGGGACAGGACTACCTTGGGCAGTATTTT
TRBD2	TRBV6-2/TRBV6-3	TRBJ2-1	-	CASSRRLAGDNEQFF	TGTGCCAGCAGCCGGAGACTAGCGGGGGACAATGAGCAGTTCTTC
-	TRBV9	TRBJ2-5	-	CASSTTRTQETQYF	TGTGCCAGCAGCACCACTAGGACCCAAGAGACCCAGTACTTC
TRBD2	TRBV11-1	TRBJ2-7	-	CASSPGLGLREQYF	TGTGCCAGCAGCCCGGGACTAGGCCTCCGCGAGCAGTACTTC
-	TRBV3-1/TRBV3-2	TRBJ1-5	few	CASSQDRGQYSNQPQHF	TGTGCCAGCAGCCAAGATAGGGGTCAATATAGCAATCAGCCCCAGCATTTT
-	TRBV30	TRBJ1-1	-	CAWSPAGRWAEAFF	TGTGCCTGGAGTCCCGCGGGGCGGTGGGCCGAAGCTTTCTTT
-	TRBV18	TRBJ2-1	-	CASSPAGTSYNEQFF	TGTGCCAGCTCACCGGCGGGGACCTCCTACAATGAGCAGTTCTTC
TRBD1	TRBV6-2/TRBV6-3	TRBJ2-3	-	CASSYSRQGATDTQYF	TGTGCCAGCAGTTACTCTCGCCAGGGGGCGACAGATACGCAGTATTTT
-	TRBV7-2	TRBJ1-6	-	CASSLVWADNSPLHF	TGTGCCAGCAGCTTAGTGTGGGCTGATAATTCACCCCTCCACTTT
TRBD2	TRBV6-5	TRBJ2-7	-	CASSLGTSGSYEQYF	TGTGCCAGCAGCCTTGGGACTAGCGGATCATACGAGCAGTACTTC
-	TRBV7-3	TRBJ2-2	-	CASSPWAGANTGELFF	TGTGCCAGCAGCCCGTGGGCAGGGGCGAACACCGGGGAGCTGTTTTTT
TRBD1	TRBV7-2	TRBJ1-6	-	CASSPPPGQGSSPLHF	TGTGCCAGCAGCCCTCCCCCGGGACAGGGGAGCTCACCCCTCCACTTT
TRBD1	TRBV5-1	TRBJ2-7	-	CASSLDTGDNEQYF	TGCGCCAGCAGCTTGGACACAGGGGACAACGAGCAGTACTTC
-	TRBV18	TRBJ2-5	-	CASSPGERVQYF	TGTGCCAGCTCACCAGGCGAGCGGGTCCAGTACTTC
-	TRBV6-2/TRBV6-3	TRBJ1-2	-	CASSYGRGNYGYTF	TGTGCCAGCAGTTACGGACGCGGGAACTATGGCTACACCTTC
-	TRBV6-6	TRBJ2-7	few	CASSFRDTSYEQYF	TGTGCCAGCAGCTTCCGGGACACCTCCTACGAGCAGTACTTC
TRBD1	TRBV6-6	TRBJ2-2	-	CASSPTGGRTGELFF	TGTGCCAGCAGCCCAACAGGGGGCAGAACCGGGGAGCTGTTTTTT
-	TRBV2	TRBJ1-5	-	CASSEARGVQPQHF	TGTGCCAGCAGTGAAGCGCGGGGAGTGCAACCCCAGCATTTT
TRBD1	TRBV4-2	TRBJ2-1	-	CASSSWGQGPDEQFF	TGTGCCAGCAGCTCCTGGGGACAGGGGCCCGATGAGCAGTTCTTC
-	TRBV7-3	TRBJ2-1	-	CASSLTTGTEDEQFF	TGTGCCAGCAGCTTAACGACCGGGACTGAGGATGAGCAGTTCTTC
TRBD1	TRBV10-3	TRBJ1-2	-	CAAHTTGNYGYTF	TGTGCCGCACATACGACAGGGAACTATGGCTACACCTTC
TRBD2	TRBV5-8	TRBJ2-7	few	CASSLGFWTSSYEQYF	TGTGCCAGCAGCTTGGGGTTTTGGACTAGCTCCTACGAGCAGTACTTC
-	TRBV7-9	TRBJ1-1	-	CASSRGQNTEAFF	TGTGCCAGCAGCCGAGGACAGAACACTGAAGCTTTCTTT
TRBD2	TRBV5-1	TRBJ2-7	once	CASSLLAGGDYEQYF	TGCGCCAGCAGCTTACTAGCGGGAGGGGACTACGAGCAGTACTTC
-	TRBV6-2/TRBV6-3	TRBJ2-6	-	CASSYLGSSGANVLTF	TGTGCCAGCAGTTATTTAGGGAGCTCTGGGGCCAACGTCCTGACTTTC
-	TRBV5-5	TRBJ2-1	-	CASSEASPSYYNEQFF	TGTGCCAGCAGCGAGGCTAGCCCTTCCTACTACAATGAGCAGTTCTTC
TRBD1	TRBV11-1	TRBJ2-5	-	CASSPTTGYQETQYF	TGTGCCAGCAGCCCGACGACAGGGTACCAAGAGACCCAGTACTTC
TRBD1	TRBV7-2	TRBJ2-4	once	CASSQDRVKNIQYF	TGTGCCAGCAGCCAAGACAGGGTCAAAAACATTCAGTACTTC
-	TRBV2	TRBJ1-3	few	CASSVAAGNTIYF	TGTGCCAGCAGTGTGGCAGCTGGAAACACCATATATTTT
-	TRBV27	TRBJ2-7	-	CASSLSGRSPYEQYF	TGTGCCAGCAGTTTATCTGGCAGGTCTCCCTACGAGCAGTACTTC
TRBD1	TRBV2	TRBJ1-1	-	CASRGQGNTEAFF	TGTGCCAGCAGAGGACAGGGGAACACTGAAGCTTTCTTT